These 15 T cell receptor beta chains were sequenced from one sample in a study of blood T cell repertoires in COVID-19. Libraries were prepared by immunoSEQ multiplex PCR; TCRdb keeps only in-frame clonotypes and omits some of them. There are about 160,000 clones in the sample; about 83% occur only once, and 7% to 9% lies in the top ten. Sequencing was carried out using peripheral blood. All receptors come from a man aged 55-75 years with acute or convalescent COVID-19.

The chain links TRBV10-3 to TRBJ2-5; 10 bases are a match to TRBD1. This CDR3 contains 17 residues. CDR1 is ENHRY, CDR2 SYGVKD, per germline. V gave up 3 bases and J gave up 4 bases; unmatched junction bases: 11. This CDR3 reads CAISEIGTGDGGETQYF. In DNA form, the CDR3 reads TGTGCCATCAGTGAAATAGGGACAGGGGACGGAGGAGAGACCCAGTACTTC.

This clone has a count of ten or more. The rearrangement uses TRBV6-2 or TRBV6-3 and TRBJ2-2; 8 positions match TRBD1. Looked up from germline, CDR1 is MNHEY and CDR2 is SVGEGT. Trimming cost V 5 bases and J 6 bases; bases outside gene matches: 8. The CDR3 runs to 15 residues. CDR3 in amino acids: CASSQDRVLAGELFF. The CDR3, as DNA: TGTGCCAGCAGTCAGGACAGGGTACTGGCCGGGGAGCTGTTTTTT.

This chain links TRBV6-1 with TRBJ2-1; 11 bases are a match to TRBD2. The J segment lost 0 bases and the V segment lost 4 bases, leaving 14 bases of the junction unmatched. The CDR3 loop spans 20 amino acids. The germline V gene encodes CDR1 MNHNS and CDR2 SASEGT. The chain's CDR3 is CASSGFQASGGMSSYNEQFF. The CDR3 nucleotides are TGTGCCAGCAGTGGTTTCCAGGCTAGCGGGGGGATGAGCTCCTACAATGAGCAGTTCTTC.

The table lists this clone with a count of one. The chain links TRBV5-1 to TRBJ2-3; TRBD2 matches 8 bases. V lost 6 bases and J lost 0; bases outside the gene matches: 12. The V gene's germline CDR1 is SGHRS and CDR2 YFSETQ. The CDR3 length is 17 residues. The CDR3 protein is CASKELAGKPSTDTQYF. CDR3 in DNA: TGCGCCAGCAAGGAGCTAGCGGGTAAACCTAGCACAGATACGCAGTATTTT. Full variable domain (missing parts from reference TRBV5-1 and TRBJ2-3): KAGVTQTPRYLIKTRGQQVTLSCSPISGHRSVSWYQQTPGQGLQFLFEYFSETQRNKGNFPGRFSGRQFSNSRSEMNVSTLELGDSALYLCASKELAGKPSTDTQYFGPGTRLTVL.

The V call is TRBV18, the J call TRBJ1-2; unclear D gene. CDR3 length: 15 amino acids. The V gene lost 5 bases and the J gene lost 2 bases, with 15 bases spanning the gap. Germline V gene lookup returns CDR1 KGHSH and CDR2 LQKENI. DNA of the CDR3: TGTGCCAGCTCATCGGACTACCGGTCCAACTATGGCTACACCTTC. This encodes CASSSDYRSNYGYTF.

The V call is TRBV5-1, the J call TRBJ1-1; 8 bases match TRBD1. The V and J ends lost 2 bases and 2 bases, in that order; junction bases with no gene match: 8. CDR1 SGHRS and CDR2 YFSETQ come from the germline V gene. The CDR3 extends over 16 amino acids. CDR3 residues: CASSFSIGTGNTEAFF. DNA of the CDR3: TGCGCCAGCAGCTTCTCGATAGGGACAGGCAACACTGAAGCTTTCTTT.

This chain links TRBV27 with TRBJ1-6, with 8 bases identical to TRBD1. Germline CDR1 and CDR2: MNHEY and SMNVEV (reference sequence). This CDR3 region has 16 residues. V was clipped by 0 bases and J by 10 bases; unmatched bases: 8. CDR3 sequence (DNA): TGTGCCAGCAGTTTATCTCGGCCAGGGGGCGGATCACCCCTCCACTTT. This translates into CASSLSRPGGGSPLHF.

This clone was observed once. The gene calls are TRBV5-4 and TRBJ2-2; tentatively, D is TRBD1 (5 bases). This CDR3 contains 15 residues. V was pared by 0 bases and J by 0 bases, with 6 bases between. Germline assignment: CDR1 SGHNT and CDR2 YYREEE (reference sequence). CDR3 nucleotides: TGTGCCAGCAGCTTGGAAGGGGCGAACACCGGGGAGCTGTTTTTT. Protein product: CASSLEGANTGELFF.

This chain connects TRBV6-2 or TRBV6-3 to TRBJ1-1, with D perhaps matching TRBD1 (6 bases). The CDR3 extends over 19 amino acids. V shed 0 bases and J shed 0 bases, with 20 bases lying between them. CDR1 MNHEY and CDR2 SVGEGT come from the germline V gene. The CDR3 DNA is TGTGCCAGCAGTTACTCGAGACTCTATAGGACAGCGTTGAACACTGAAGCTTTCTTT. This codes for CASSYSRLYRTALNTEAFF.

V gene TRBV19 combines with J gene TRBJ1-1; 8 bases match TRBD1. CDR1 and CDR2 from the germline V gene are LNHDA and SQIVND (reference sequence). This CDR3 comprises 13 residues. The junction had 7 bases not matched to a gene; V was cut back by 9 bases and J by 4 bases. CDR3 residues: CASSQGAGTEAFF. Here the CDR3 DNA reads TGTGCCAGCAGTCAGGGGGCGGGCACTGAAGCTTTCTTT.

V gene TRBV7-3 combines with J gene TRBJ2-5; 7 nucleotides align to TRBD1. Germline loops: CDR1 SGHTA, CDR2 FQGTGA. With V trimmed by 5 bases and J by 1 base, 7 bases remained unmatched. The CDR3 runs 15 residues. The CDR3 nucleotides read TGTGCCAGCAGCCGACGACAGGGACCCCAAGAGACCCAGTACTTC. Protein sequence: CASSRRQGPQETQYF.

CDR3 amino acids: CASSPGGSSYEQYF. The CDR3 nucleotides read TGTGCCAGCAGCCCCGGCGGCAGTTCCTACGAGCAGTACTTC. The rearrangement links TRBV7-2 to TRBJ2-7; no definite D call. The germline CDR1 and CDR2 sequences are SGHTA and FQGNSA. This CDR3 has 14 residues. V gave up 5 bases and J gave up 1 base, with 12 bases separating them.

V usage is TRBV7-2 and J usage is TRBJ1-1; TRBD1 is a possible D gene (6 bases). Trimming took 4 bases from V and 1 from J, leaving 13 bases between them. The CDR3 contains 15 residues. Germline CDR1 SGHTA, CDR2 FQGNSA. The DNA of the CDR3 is TGTGCCAGCAGCTCCCTAGGGGGACCGAACACTGAAGCTTTCTTT. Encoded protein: CASSSLGGPNTEAFF. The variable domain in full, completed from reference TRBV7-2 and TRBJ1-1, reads GAGVSQSPSNKVTEKGKDVELRCDPISGHTALYWYRQSLGQGLEFLIYFQGNSAPDKSGLPSDRFSAERTGGSVSTLTIQRTQQEDSAVYLCASSSLGGPNTEAFFGQGTRLTVV.

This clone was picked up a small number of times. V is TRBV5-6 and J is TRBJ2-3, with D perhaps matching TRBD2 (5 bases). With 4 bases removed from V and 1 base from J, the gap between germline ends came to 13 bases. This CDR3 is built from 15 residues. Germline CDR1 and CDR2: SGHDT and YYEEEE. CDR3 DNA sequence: TGTGCCAGCAGCCCGCCGGGGAGACGCACAGATACGCAGTATTTT. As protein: CASSPPGRRTDTQYF.

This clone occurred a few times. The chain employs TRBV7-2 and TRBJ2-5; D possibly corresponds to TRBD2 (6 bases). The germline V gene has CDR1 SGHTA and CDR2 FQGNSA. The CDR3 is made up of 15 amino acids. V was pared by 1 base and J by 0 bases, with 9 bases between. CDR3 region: CASSLVAGYQETQYF. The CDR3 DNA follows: TGTGCCAGCAGCTTAGTTGCGGGGTACCAAGAGACCCAGTACTTC. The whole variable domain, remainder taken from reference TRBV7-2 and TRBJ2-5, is GAGVSQSPSNKVTEKGKDVELRCDPISGHTALYWYRQSLGQGLEFLIYFQGNSAPDKSGLPSDRFSAERTGGSVSTLTIQRTQQEDSAVYLCASSLVAGYQETQYFGPGTRLLVL.